This T cell receptor beta chain was retrieved from a study of molecular identifiers for immune sequencing clone quantification (dated by TCRdb to the late 2010s). For the wider study: For a replicate experiment, RNA from roughly 20,000 or 100,000 naive CD8 T cells was divided into five aliquots, and four of the five aliquots were sequenced. This methods study used CD8 T cells to benchmark TCR RNA copy counting and molecular-identifier clustering-based TCR repertoire sequencing (MIDCIRS).

Study-wide findings and limitations: Modeling gave about 3.2 recovered TCR RNA copies per cell versus around 10 by digital PCR, implying roughly 28% capture efficiency. A single cell's worth of spiked-in Jurkat TCR RNA was reported detectable even among about a million naive CD8 T cells. In CMV-specific effector cells, over 98% of molecules were held by clones above 20 RNA copies, whereas under 1% of molecules were held by such clones in naive cells. Highly expanded clone sizes could be underestimated because identical TCR molecules may share a barcode. When barcode sub-clustering was omitted, TCR diversity was inflated by chimeric consensus sequences, with chimeras reaching as high as 47%. Spiked-in Jurkat TCR RNA (approximately 10 copies' worth), which is not part of the donor repertoire, was contained in the naive libraries.

This clonotype appeared many times. Its antigen specificity is not known. Per-base quality was not reported, and no clone a single base away is much larger than it. Library construction relied on PCR. Sequencing was carried out with an Illumina HiSeq 4000. Bulk TCR libraries were made following a previously described method, with the TCR primers given in Table S5. The Qiagen AllPrep DNA/RNA kit was used to purify total RNA. Before analysis, reads from multiple sequencing runs of one library were combined. As for the original processing: Reads were retained only if the reads had an exact TCR constant sequence, and the retained reads were trimmed to 150 nt and grouped according to their 12-nt molecular barcodes. Reads in each barcode group were sub-clustered using a 15% Levenshtein threshold, and a quality-weighted consensus sequence was built for each RNA molecule. Non-functional sequences were filtered out, along with any lower-count sequence sitting one edit away from another sequence. Based on a fit of two negative binomial distributions, barcode sub-clusters having less than 20% of the maximum read count were discarded. Using fastp at Q25 and MiXCR, TCRdb reprocessed the public reads and kept productive beta chains. For every CDR3 protein sequence, its rows merge into one entry that carries the most common genes and DNA. TCRdb, not the authors, supplied the V and J calls. Here the sample has 60,000 to 80,000 distinct CDR3 sequences; less than 20% occur a single time. The ten biggest clones cover about 1.6% of the sample.

Per the germline V gene, SGHTA is the CDR1 and FQGNSA is the CDR2. CDR3 length: 19 amino acids, cysteine to phenylalanine. Only CDR3 DNA remains: 57 bases, in frame from the first base. The V and J ends are trimmed by 4 bases and 2 bases, leaving 25 bases between them. Libraries of naive CD8 T cells were built from anywhere between about 17,000 and 1,000,000 sorted cells, with 10%, 30% or 50% of the purified RNA used. Naive CD8 T cells, defined as CD8+CD4-CCR7+CD45RA+, were FACS-sorted into RLT Plus buffer on a BD FACSAria II. To test detection sensitivity, Jurkat RNA equivalent to approximately nine TCR copies was spiked into samples of roughly 18,000-1,000,000 naive CD8 T cells. CD8 T cells were enriched with RosetteSep CD8+ T Cell Enrichment Cocktail and Ficoll-Paque, followed by ACK red cell lysis.

The source is a human donor in good health. Some libraries in this study had Jurkat cell RNA spiked in. The sequence joins TRBV7-2 to TRBJ2-3; D gene: possibly TRBD2, on 5 matching bases. Sequences were obtained from naive CD8+ T cells from blood, with Jurkat cell RNA spiked in. The cell subset or site label, as the study defines it: FACS-sorted CD8+CD4-CCR7+CD45RA+ naive T cells. The DNA sequence is as follows: TGTGCCAGCAGCTCCCACCCTGGGCGCACTAGTCGCGACACAGATACGCAGTATTTT. Its protein reads: CASSSHPGRTSRDTDTQYF. Where the CDR3 stops, the reference TRBV7-2 and TRBJ2-3 genes take over; the full variable domain is GAGVSQSPSNKVTEKGKDVELRCDPISGHTALYWYRQSLGQGLEFLIYFQGNSAPDKSGLPSDRFSAERTGGSVSTLTIQRTQQEDSAVYLCASSSHPGRTSRDTDTQYFGPGTRLTVL.